These T cell receptor beta chains were read from a single sample in a study of cytomegalovirus exposure and HLA in healthy donors. This table comes from immunoSEQ multiplex PCR, and its TCRdb copy is limited to in-frame clones, with some not included. Seen here are 150,000 to 200,000 clones, roughly 68% observed once, and the top ten hold 1.5% to 2%. What was sequenced was PBMCs. All receptors come from a woman aged 30 to 39 in good health and CMV-seronegative. The CDR3 runs from the conserved cysteine through the conserved F or W. D genes are given only for firm matches. Only some rows state a clone size, as once, few, many or a class for expanded clones.

>TRBV7-2|TRBD2|TRBJ2-2|.
CASSVRLAVNTGELFF
TGTGCCAGCAGCGTTCGACTAGCGGTGAACACCGGGGAGCTGTTTTTT
>TRBV30|.|TRBJ1-3|.
CAWSRLRALGNTIYF
TGTGCCTGGAGTAGACTCAGGGCCCTTGGAAACACCATATATTTT
>TRBV29-1|.|TRBJ1-1|.
CSGGDRRNTEAFF
TGCAGCGGAGGAGACAGGCGGAACACTGAAGCTTTCTTT
>TRBV29-1|.|TRBJ2-3|.
CSVAGQSTDTQYF
TGCAGCGTTGCCGGACAGAGCACAGATACGCAGTATTTT
>TRBV2|.|TRBJ2-1|.
CASSEIPSVVGRDEQFF
TGTGCCAGCAGTGAAATCCCTAGCGTGGTAGGTAGGGATGAGCAGTTCTTC
>TRBV15|.|TRBJ1-4|.
CATSRDRQGTNEKLFF
TGTGCCACCAGCAGAGATCGGCAGGGAACTAATGAAAAACTGTTTTTT
>TRBV19|.|TRBJ1-4|few
CASREAGEKLFF
TGTGCCAGTAGGGAGGCGGGCGAAAAACTGTTTTTT
>TRBV14|TRBD2|TRBJ2-5|.
CASSPPAGGRQETQYF
TGTGCCAGCAGCCCCCCAGCGGGGGGGCGTCAAGAGACCCAGTACTTC
>TRBV9|.|TRBJ2-3|.
CASSLQDFGWQYF
TGTGCCAGCAGCCTACAAGACTTTGGGTGGCAGTATTTT
>TRBV7-3|TRBD1|TRBJ1-1|.
CASSSGQGNTEAFF
TGTGCCAGCAGCTCAGGACAGGGAAACACTGAAGCTTTCTTT
>TRBV2|TRBD2|TRBJ2-3|.
CASSEFLISGRAGADTQYF
TGTGCCAGCAGTGAATTTCTCATCAGCGGGAGGGCCGGAGCAGATACGCAGTATTTT
>TRBV29-1|.|TRBJ1-3|.
CSVPSSGNTIYF
TGCAGCGTTCCGAGCTCTGGAAACACCATATATTTT
>TRBV7-2|.|TRBJ1-2|.
CASSLQRVYGYTF
TGTGCCAGCAGCTTACAAAGAGTATATGGCTACACCTTC
>TRBV7-9|.|TRBJ1-2|.
CASSFSGPAQGGYTF
TGTGCCAGCAGCTTCTCAGGGCCAGCCCAGGGGGGCTACACCTTC
>TRBV6-1|.|TRBJ2-7|.
CASSGDRSSYEQYF
TGTGCCAGCAGTGGAGACCGGAGCTCCTACGAGCAGTACTTC
>TRBV19|TRBD1|TRBJ2-2|.
CASSGTGVIGELFF
TGTGCCAGTAGCGGGACAGGGGTAATCGGGGAGCTGTTTTTT
>TRBV19|TRBD1|TRBJ2-7|.
CASSGKSTGDYEQYF
TGTGCCAGTAGTGGCAAAAGCACAGGGGACTACGAGCAGTACTTC
>TRBV7-9|.|TRBJ2-5|.
CSSSTGLSETQYF
TGTTCCAGCAGCACCGGACTATCGGAGACCCAGTACTTC
>TRBV2|TRBD1|TRBJ2-1|.
CASSPDRVRYNEQFF
TGTGCCAGCAGTCCGGACAGGGTCCGATACAATGAGCAGTTCTTC
>TRBV6-6|TRBD1|TRBJ1-1|.
CASSYSGQGATEAFF
TGTGCCAGCAGTTACTCCGGACAGGGGGCAACTGAAGCTTTCTTT
>TRBV28|.|TRBJ1-1|.
CASSPGVATNTEAFF
TGTGCCAGCAGTCCCGGGGTTGCAACTAACACTGAAGCTTTCTTT
>TRBV4-3|.|TRBJ2-1|.
CASSQERGLENEQFF
TGCGCCAGCAGCCAAGAAAGGGGTCTGGAGAATGAGCAGTTCTTC
>TRBV7-2|TRBD1|TRBJ1-6|.
CASSLPLGQGPNSPLHF
TGTGCCAGCAGCTTACCCCTGGGACAGGGACCGAATTCACCCCTCCACTTT
>TRBV19|.|TRBJ2-5|.
CASSTLRHQETQYF
TGTGCCAGTAGTACCCTCCGTCACCAAGAGACCCAGTACTTC
>TRBV27|.|TRBJ2-1|.
CASSLSIDSYNEQFF
TGTGCCAGCAGTTTGAGTATTGATTCCTACAATGAGCAGTTCTTC
>TRBV28|TRBD1|TRBJ1-3|few
CASRWGQGVSSGNTIYF
TGTGCCAGCAGGTGGGGGCAGGGGGTAAGCTCTGGAAACACCATATATTTT
>TRBV15|.|TRBJ2-1|.
CATSRRGRGVNEQFF
TGTGCCACCAGCAGGCGGGGTCGTGGTGTCAATGAGCAGTTCTTC
>TRBV5-1|.|TRBJ2-1|.
CASSSRDSEQFF
TGCGCCAGCAGCTCACGGGACTCGGAGCAGTTCTTC
>TRBV11-2|.|TRBJ2-7|.
CASSFGSQGSYEQYF
TGTGCCAGCAGCTTCGGATCTCAGGGGTCCTACGAGCAGTACTTC
>TRBV27|TRBD2|TRBJ2-4|.
CATSPAGENIQYF
TGTGCCACCTCCCCAGCGGGAGAAAACATTCAGTACTTC
>TRBV15|.|TRBJ2-7|.
CATSTTGYEQYF
TGTGCCACCAGCACGACAGGTTACGAGCAGTACTTC
>TRBV6-1|.|TRBJ1-1|.
CASSETARFGFGAEAFF
TGTGCCAGCAGTGAAACGGCCCGTTTTGGATTCGGGGCTGAAGCTTTCTTT
>TRBV30|.|TRBJ2-2|.
CAWSARGWGELFF
TGTGCCTGGAGTGCGCGAGGATGGGGGGAGCTGTTTTTT